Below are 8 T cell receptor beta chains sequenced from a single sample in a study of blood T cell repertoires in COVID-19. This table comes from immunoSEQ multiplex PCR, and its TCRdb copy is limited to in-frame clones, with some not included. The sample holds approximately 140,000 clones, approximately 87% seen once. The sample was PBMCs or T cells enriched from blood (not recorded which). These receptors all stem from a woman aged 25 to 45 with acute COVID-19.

This CDR3 reads CASSTGQGATEAFF. The CDR3, as DNA: TGCGCCAGCAGCACCGGACAGGGGGCCACTGAAGCTTTCTTT. J is TRBJ1-1 and V is TRBV5-1; the match to TRBD1 covers 11 bases. Germline V CDR1 and CDR2: SGHRS, YFSETQ. V gave up 4 bases and J gave up 4 bases; unmatched junction bases: 3. The CDR3 sequence is 14 residues long.

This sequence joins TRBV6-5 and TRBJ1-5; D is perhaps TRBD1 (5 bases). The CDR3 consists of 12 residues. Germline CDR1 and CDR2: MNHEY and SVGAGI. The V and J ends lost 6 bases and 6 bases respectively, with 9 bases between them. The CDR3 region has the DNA TGTGCCAGCAGCCAGGGCCTTCAGCCCCAGCATTTT. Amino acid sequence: CASSQGLQPQHF.

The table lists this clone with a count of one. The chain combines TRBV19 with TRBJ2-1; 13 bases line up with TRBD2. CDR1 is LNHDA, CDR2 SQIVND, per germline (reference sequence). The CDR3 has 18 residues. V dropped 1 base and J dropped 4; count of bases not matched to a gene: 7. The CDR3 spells CASSIVPGTSGIYNEQFF. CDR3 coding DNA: TGTGCCAGTAGTATAGTACCCGGGACTAGCGGGATATACAATGAGCAGTTCTTC.

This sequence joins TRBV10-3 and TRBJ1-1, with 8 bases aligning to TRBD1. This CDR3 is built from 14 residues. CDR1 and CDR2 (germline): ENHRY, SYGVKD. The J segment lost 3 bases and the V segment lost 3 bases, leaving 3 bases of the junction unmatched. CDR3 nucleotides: TGTGCCATCAGTGACAGGGGGCGCGACACTGAAGCTTTCTTT. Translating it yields CAISDRGRDTEAFF.

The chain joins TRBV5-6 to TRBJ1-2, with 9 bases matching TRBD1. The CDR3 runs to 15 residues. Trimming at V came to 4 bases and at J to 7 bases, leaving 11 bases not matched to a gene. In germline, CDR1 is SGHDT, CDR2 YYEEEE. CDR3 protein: CASSTPGQGIGGYTF. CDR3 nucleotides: TGTGCCAGCAGCACTCCGGGACAGGGAATCGGTGGCTACACCTTC.

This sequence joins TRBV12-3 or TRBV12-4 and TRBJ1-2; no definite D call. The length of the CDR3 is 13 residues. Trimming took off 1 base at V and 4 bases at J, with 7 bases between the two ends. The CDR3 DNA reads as TGTGCCAGCAGTTTAGATGAGATCTATGGCTACACCTTC. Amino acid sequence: CASSLDEIYGYTF.

CDR3 in amino acids: CASSHSGQRLSPNSPLHF. The DNA of the CDR3 is TGTGCCAGCAGCCACTCGGGACAGAGACTCTCCCCCAATTCACCCCTCCACTTT. The chain combines TRBV13 with TRBJ1-6; TRBD1 agrees at 7 bases. CDR3 length: 18 amino acids. After removal of 5 bases from V and 7 bases from J, the junction contained 17 bases not matched to a gene. In germline, CDR1 is PRHDT, CDR2 FYEKMQ (reference sequence).

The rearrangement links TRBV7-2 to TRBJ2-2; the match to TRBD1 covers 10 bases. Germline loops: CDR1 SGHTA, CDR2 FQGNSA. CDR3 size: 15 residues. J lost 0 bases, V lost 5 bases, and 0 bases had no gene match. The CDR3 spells CASSGQGANTGELFF. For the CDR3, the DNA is TGTGCCAGCAGCGGACAGGGGGCGAACACCGGGGAGCTGTTTTTT.